A single sample gave rise to the 8 T cell receptor beta chains below, sequenced in a study of blood T cell repertoires in COVID-19. Repertoires were generated with immunoSEQ multiplex PCR, while TCRdb's copy carries only in-frame clones and drops some. Altogether about 400,000 clones are present, roughly 90% being singletons, with the ten largest covering roughly 1.2%. Material: peripheral blood. The origin of the receptors is a man in his forties or fifties with acute or convalescent COVID-19.

This chain links TRBV20-1 with TRBJ1-2; TRBD1 might be the D (6 bases). V gave up 3 bases and J gave up 8 bases, with 10 bases separating them. Germline V gives CDR1 DFQATT, CDR2 SNEGSKA (reference sequence). CDR3 length: 11 amino acids. In nucleotides, the CDR3 is TGCAGTGCTAGTGGGGGCCAAGGCTACACCTTC. Encoded protein: CSASGGQGYTF.

V and J are TRBV6-5 and TRBJ2-7; D is undetermined. Germline V gives CDR1 MNHEY, CDR2 SVGAGI. CDR3 length: 11 amino acids. Trimming cost V 5 bases and J 2 bases, with 4 bases left between them. The CDR3 nucleotides read TGTGCCAGCAGTAACACCTACGAGCAGTACTTC. This encodes CASSNTYEQYF.

The V and J genes are TRBV11-2 and TRBJ2-1, with D tentatively TRBD2 (5 bases). V was clipped by 5 bases and J by 9 bases, with 23 bases between them. The germline V gene encodes CDR1 SGHAT and CDR2 FQNNGV. There are 16 residues in the CDR3. CDR3: CASSPFEGLFFGEQFF. Here the CDR3 DNA reads TGTGCCAGCAGCCCTTTTGAGGGCCTATTCTTCGGTGAGCAGTTCTTC.

This clone was recorded once. J is TRBJ2-3 and V is TRBV7-9, with 9 bases aligning to TRBD2. Losses at the gene ends were 1 base for V and 13 bases for J; bases not matched to a gene: 6. This CDR3 contains 13 residues. Germline V gene sequence: CDR1 SEHNR, CDR2 FQNEAQ (reference sequence). The CDR3 loop reads CASSLEGTSQKYF. DNA for the CDR3: TGTGCCAGCAGCTTAGAAGGGACTAGCCAGAAGTATTTT. Full variable domain (missing parts from reference TRBV7-9 and TRBJ2-3): DTGVSQNPRHKITKRGQNVTFRCDPISEHNRLYWYRQTLGQGPEFLTYFQNEAQLEKSRLLSDRFSAERPKGSFSTLEIQRTEQGDSAMYLCASSLEGTSQKYFGPGTRLTVL.

The chain recombines TRBV3-1 (or the pseudogene TRBV3-2) with TRBJ2-1; 9 bases line up with TRBD2. The CDR3 is made up of 12 amino acids. V trimming: 7 bases; J trimming: 7 bases; junction bases outside the gene matches: 2. The germline CDR1 and CDR2 sequences are LGHDT and YNNKEL (reference sequence). In DNA form, the CDR3 reads TGTGCCAGCAAGAGCGGGGGGAATGAGCAGTTCTTC. The encoded protein is CASKSGGNEQFF.

The rearrangement joins TRBV7-2 to TRBJ1-1; D is undetermined. Trimming took off 3 bases at V and 5 bases at J, with 13 bases between the two ends. The CDR3 covers 14 residues. Germline assignment: CDR1 SGHTA and CDR2 FQGNSA. The CDR3: CASSFSRPGTEAFF. CDR3 coding DNA: TGTGCCAGCAGCTTTTCCCGGCCGGGTACTGAAGCTTTCTTT.

The chain carries TRBV7-2 and TRBJ1-6; D unclear. Germline-derived CDR1 and CDR2 are SGHTA and FQGNSA. This CDR3 is built from 15 residues. V was trimmed by 5 bases and J by 0 bases, leaving 8 bases between them. CDR3 sequence: CASSPFSSYNSPLHF. CDR3 coding DNA: TGTGCCAGCAGCCCGTTTAGCTCCTATAATTCACCCCTCCACTTT. Full variable domain (outside the CDR3, taken from reference TRBV7-2 and TRBJ1-6): GAGVSQSPSNKVTEKGKDVELRCDPISGHTALYWYRQSLGQGLEFLIYFQGNSAPDKSGLPSDRFSAERTGGSVSTLTIQRTQQEDSAVYLCASSPFSSYNSPLHFGNGTRLTVT.

V usage is TRBV7-6 and J usage is TRBJ1-1; D gene uncertain. Trimming stripped 3 bases from V and 11 bases from J, with 13 bases between. Per germline, CDR1 SGHVS and CDR2 FNYEAQ. CDR3 size: 12 residues. The CDR3 sequence is CASSLDGSDAFF. The CDR3 DNA reads as TGTGCCAGCAGCTTGGATGGCAGCGACGCTTTCTTT.